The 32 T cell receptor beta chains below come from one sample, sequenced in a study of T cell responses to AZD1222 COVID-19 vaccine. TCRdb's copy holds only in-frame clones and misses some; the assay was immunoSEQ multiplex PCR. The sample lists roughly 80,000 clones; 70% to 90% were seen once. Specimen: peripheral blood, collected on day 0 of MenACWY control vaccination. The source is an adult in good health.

CDR3: CASSIIGQVRNTEAFF. The CDR3 DNA sequence: TGTGCCAGCTCTATCATCGGACAGGTTAGGAACACTGAAGCTTTCTTT. The chain carries TRBV18 and TRBJ1-1, with 7 bases lining up with TRBD1. The germline V gene encodes CDR1 KGHSH and CDR2 LQKENI. Trimming took 6 bases from V and 1 from J; bases not matched to a gene: 11. This CDR3 has 16 residues. The full variable domain, rest sourced from reference TRBV18 and TRBJ1-1, is NAGVMQNPRHLVRRRGQEARLRCSPMKGHSHVYWYRQLPEEGLKFMVYLQKENIIDESGMPKERFSAEFPKEGPSILRIQQVVRGDSAAYFCASSIIGQVRNTEAFFGQGTRLTVV.

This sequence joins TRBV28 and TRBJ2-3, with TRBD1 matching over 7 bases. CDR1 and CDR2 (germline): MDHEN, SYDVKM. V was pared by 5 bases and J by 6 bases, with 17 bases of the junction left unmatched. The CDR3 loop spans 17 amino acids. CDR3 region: CASSPLRRDRDRDTQYF. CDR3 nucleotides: TGTGCCAGCAGTCCTCTCAGGAGAGACAGGGATAGGGATACGCAGTATTTT.

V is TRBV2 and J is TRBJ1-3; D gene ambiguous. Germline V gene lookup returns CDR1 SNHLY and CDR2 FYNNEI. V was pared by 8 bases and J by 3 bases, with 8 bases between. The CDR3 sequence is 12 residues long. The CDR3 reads CASLPGGNTIYF. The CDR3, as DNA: TGTGCCAGCTTGCCGGGTGGAAACACCATATATTTT.

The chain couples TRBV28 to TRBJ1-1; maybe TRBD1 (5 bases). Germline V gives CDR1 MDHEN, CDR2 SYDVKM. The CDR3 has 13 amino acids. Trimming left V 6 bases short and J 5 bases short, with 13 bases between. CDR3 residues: CASSLRGGTEAFF. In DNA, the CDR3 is TGTGCCAGCAGCTTACGGGGGGGGACTGAAGCTTTCTTT.

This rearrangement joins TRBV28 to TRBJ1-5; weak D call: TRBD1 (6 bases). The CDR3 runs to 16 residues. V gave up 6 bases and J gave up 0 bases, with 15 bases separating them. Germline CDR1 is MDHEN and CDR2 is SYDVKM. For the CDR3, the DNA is TGTGCCAGCAGACCCGACAGGACCGTTAGCAATCAGCCCCAGCATTTT. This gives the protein CASRPDRTVSNQPQHF.

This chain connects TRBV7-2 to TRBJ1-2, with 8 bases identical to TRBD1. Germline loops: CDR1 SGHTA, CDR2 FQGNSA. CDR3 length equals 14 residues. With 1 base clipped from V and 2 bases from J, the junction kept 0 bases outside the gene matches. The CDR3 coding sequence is TGTGCCAGCAGCTTAGACAGGGGGAACTATGGCTACACCTTC. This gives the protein CASSLDRGNYGYTF.

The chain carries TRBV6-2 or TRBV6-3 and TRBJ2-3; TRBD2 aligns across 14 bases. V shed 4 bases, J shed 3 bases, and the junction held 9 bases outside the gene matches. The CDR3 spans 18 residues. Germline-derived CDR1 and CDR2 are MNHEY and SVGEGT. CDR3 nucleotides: TGTGCCAGCAGTTCCGGGACTAGCGGGAGTCGGGGAACAGATACGCAGTATTTT. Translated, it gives CASSSGTSGSRGTDTQYF.

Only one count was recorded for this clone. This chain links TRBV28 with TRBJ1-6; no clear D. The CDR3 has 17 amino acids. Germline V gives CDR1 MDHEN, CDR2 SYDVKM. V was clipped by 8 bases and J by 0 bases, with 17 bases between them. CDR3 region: CASGGSRFSSYNSPLHF. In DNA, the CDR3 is TGTGCCAGCGGCGGGAGTAGATTTAGCTCCTATAATTCACCCCTCCACTTT.

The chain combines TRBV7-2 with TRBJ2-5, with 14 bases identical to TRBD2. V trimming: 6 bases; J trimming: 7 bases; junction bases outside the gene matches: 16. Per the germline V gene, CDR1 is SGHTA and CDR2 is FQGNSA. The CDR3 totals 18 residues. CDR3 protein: CASSQGQGLAGVGGTQYF. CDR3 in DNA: TGTGCCAGCAGTCAAGGGCAGGGACTAGCGGGAGTCGGAGGGACCCAGTACTTC.

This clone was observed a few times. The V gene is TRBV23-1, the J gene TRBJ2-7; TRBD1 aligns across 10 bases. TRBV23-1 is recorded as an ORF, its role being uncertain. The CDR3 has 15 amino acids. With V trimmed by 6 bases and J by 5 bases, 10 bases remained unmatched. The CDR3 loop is CASSPPGQGNDEQYF. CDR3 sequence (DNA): TGCGCCAGCAGCCCGCCGGGACAGGGGAATGACGAGCAGTACTTC.

CDR3 in amino acids: CASSLDRLNTEAFF. The CDR3, as DNA: TGTGCCAGCAGCTTAGATCGGTTGAACACTGAAGCTTTCTTT. This chain joins TRBV7-8 and TRBJ1-1; no definite D call. V lost 1 base, J lost 0 bases, and 6 bases lay in between. Germline V gene lookup returns CDR1 SGHVS and CDR2 FQNEAQ. This CDR3 has 14 amino acids.

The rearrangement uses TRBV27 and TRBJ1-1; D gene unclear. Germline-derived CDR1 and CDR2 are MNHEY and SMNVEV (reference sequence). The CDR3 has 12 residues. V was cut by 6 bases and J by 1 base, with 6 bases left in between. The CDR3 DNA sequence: TGTGCCAGCAGAACGGGGAACACTGAAGCTTTCTTT. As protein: CASRTGNTEAFF.

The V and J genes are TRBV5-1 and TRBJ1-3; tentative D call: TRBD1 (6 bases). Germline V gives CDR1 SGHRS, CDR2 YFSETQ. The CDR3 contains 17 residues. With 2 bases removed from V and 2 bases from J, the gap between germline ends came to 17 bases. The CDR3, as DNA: TGCGCCAGCAGCTTAACCGCCACAGGGTTTACTGGAAACACCATATATTTT. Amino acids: CASSLTATGFTGNTIYF.

CDR3 sequence reads: CAFRLAGAHETQYF. CDR3 DNA: TGTGCCTTTCGACTAGCGGGAGCTCACGAGACCCAGTACTTC. The V call is TRBV30, the J call TRBJ2-5; TRBD2 matches 12 bases. The CDR3 runs to 14 residues. The germline V gene has CDR1 GTSNPN and CDR2 SVGIG (reference sequence). The V gene end was trimmed by 7 bases and the J gene end by 5 bases; junction bases not matched to a gene: 8.

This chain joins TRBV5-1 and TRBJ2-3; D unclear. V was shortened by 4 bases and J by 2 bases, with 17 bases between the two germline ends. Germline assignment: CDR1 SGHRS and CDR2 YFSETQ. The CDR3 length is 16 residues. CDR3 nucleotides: TGCGCCAGCAGCGCCGGAGCTGCGGCAATCACAGATACGCAGTATTTT. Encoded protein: CASSAGAAAITDTQYF.

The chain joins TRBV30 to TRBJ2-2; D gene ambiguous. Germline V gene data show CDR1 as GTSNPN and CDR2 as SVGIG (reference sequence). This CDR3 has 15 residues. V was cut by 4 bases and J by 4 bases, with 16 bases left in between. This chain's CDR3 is CAWTLGLQATGELFF. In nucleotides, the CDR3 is TGTGCCTGGACCCTAGGGCTGCAGGCCACCGGGGAGCTGTTTTTT.

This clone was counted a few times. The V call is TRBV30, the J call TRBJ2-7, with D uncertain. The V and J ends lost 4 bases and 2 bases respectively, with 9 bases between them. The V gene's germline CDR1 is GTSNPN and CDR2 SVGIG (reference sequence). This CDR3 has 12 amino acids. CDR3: CAWKHTPYEQYF. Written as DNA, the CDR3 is TGTGCCTGGAAGCACACCCCCTACGAGCAGTACTTC. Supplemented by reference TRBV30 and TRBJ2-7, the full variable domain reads SQTIHQWPATLVQPVGSPLSLECTVEGTSNPNLYWYRQAAGRGLQLLFYSVGIGQISSEVPQNLSASRPQDRQFILSSKKLLLSDSGFYLCAWKHTPYEQYFGPGTRLTVT.

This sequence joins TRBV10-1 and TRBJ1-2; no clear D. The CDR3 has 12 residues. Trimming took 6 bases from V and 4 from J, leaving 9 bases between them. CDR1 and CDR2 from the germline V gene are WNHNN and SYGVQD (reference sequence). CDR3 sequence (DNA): TGCGCCAGCAGCAACAGCGTCTATGGCTACACCTTC. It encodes CASSNSVYGYTF.

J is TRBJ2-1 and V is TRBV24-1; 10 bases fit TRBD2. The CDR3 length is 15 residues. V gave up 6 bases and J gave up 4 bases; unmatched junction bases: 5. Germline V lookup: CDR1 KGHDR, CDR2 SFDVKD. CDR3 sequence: CATSLAGVGYNEQFF. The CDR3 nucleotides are TGTGCCACCAGTCTAGCGGGAGTGGGTTACAATGAGCAGTTCTTC.

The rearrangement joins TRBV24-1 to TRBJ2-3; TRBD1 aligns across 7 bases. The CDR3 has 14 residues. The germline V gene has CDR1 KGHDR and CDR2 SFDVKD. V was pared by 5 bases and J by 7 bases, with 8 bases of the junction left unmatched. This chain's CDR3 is CATSGIQGPYTQYF. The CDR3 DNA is TGTGCCACCAGTGGTATACAGGGGCCCTATACGCAGTATTTT.

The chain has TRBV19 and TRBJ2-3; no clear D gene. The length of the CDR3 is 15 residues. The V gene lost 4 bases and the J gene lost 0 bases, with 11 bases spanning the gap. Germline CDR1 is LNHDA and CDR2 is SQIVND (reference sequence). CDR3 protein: CASSRLQTSTDTQYF. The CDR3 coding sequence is TGTGCCAGTAGTAGACTGCAAACTAGCACAGATACGCAGTATTTT.

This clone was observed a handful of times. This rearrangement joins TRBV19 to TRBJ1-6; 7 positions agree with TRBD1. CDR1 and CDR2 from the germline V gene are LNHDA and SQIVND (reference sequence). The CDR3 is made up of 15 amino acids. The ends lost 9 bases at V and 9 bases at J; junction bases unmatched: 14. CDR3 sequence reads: CASSPRTGIRSPLHF. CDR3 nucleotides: TGTGCCAGCTCCCCTCGGACAGGCATTCGTTCACCCCTCCACTTT.

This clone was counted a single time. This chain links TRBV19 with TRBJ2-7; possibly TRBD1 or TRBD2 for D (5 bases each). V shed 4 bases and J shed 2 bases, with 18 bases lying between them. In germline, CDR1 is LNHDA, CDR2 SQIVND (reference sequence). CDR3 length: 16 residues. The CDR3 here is CASSKGPSGSTYEQYF. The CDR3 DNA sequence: TGTGCCAGTAGTAAGGGACCATCGGGGAGCACCTACGAGCAGTACTTC.

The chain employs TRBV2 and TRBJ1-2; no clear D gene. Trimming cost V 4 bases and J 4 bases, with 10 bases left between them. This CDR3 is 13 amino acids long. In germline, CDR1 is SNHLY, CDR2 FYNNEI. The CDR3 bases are TGTGCCAGCAGTGGGCAGCGAATCTATGGCTACACCTTC. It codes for CASSGQRIYGYTF.

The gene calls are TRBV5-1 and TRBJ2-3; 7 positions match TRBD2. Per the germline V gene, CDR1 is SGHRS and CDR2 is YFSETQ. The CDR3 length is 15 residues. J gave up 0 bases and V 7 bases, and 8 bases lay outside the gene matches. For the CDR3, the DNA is TGCGCCAGCGACCCTGGAGCGGGGAGCACAGATACGCAGTATTTT. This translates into CASDPGAGSTDTQYF.

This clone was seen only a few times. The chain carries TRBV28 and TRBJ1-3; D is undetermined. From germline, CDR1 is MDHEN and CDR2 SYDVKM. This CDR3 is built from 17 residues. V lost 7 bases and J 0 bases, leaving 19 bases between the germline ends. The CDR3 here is CASIEGNRVPSGNTIYF. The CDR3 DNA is TGTGCCAGCATCGAAGGGAACCGTGTCCCCTCTGGAAACACCATATATTTT.

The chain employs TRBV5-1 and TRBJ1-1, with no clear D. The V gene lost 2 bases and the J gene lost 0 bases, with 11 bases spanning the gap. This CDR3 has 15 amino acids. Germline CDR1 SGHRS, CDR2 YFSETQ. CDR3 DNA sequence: TGCGCCAGCAGCTTATTCAGCCACATGAACACTGAAGCTTTCTTT. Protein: CASSLFSHMNTEAFF.

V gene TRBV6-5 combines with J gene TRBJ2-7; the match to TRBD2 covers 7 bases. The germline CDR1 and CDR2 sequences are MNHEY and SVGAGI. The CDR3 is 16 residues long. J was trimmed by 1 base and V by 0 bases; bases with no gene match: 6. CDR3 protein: CASSYSTRDYSYEQYF. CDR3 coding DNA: TGTGCCAGCAGTTACTCGACAAGGGACTATTCCTACGAGCAGTACTTC.

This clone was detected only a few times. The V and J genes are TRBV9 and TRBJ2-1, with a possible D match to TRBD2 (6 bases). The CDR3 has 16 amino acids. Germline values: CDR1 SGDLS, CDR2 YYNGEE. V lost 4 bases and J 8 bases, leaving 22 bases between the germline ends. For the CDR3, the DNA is TGTGCCAGCAGCCACCCCAAGGCGGGAATGAGAGATGAGCAGTTCTTC. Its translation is CASSHPKAGMRDEQFF.

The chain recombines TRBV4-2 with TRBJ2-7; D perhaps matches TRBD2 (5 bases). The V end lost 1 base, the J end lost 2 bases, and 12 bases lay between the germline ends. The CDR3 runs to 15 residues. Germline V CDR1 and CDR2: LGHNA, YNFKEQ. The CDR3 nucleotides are TGTGCCAGCAGCCAAGCTATCGGGGAAACCTACGAGCAGTACTTC. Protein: CASSQAIGETYEQYF.

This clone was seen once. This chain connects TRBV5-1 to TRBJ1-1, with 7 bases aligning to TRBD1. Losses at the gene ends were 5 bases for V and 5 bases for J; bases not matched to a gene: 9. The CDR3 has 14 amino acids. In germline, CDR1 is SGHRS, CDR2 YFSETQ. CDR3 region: CASRLLTGQTEAFF. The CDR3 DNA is TGCGCCAGCAGGCTCTTGACAGGGCAAACTGAAGCTTTCTTT. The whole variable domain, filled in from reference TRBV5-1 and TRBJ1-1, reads KAGVTQTPRYLIKTRGQQVTLSCSPISGHRSVSWYQQTPGQGLQFLFEYFSETQRNKGNFPGRFSGRQFSNSRSEMNVSTLELGDSALYLCASRLLTGQTEAFFGQGTRLTVV.

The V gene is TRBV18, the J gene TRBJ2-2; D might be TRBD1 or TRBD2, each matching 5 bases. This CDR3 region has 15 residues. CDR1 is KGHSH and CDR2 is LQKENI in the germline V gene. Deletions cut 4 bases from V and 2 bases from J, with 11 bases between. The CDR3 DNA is TGTGCCAGCTCACTCCGGGACGGTAACACCGGGGAGCTGTTTTTT. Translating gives CASSLRDGNTGELFF.